One sample yielded the 19 T cell receptor beta chains listed below, sequenced in a study of regulatory T cells in long-lasting Graves disease. The time point was: persistent/refractory GD, antithyroid drugs over 5 years with positive TRAb. Generation of the TCR library employed RNA extracted from PBMCs. Arm-PCR with iRepertoire HTBI primers amplified the CDR3 regions for these TCR beta libraries. TCRdb called the multiplex PCR reads again in MiXCR, with one record for every CDR3 protein. The data contain 350,000 to 500,000 distinct CDR3 sequences, around 20% of them seen just once; the ten biggest clones take up 13% to 15%. The material sequenced was peripheral blood mononuclear cells (PBMCs), taken when the disease was refractory, from a patient treated with antithyroid drugs. The receptor source for this set is a female donor with Graves disease.

CDR3 region: CASIGRTGGNTEAFF. The CDR3 DNA sequence: TGCGCCAGCATAGGTCGGACAGGGGGGAACACTGAAGCTTTCTTT. The chain has TRBV5-1 and TRBJ1-1, with 10 nucleotides matching TRBD1. The germline gives CDR1 SGHRS, CDR2 YFSETQ. Trimming took 6 bases from V and 1 from J; bases not matched to a gene: 6. CDR3 length equals 15 residues. The whole variable domain, filled in from reference TRBV5-1 and TRBJ1-1, reads KAGVTQTPRYLIKTRGQQVTLSCSPISGHRSVSWYQQTPGQGLQFLFEYFSETQRNKGNFPGRFSGRQFSNSRSEMNVSTLELGDSALYLCASIGRTGGNTEAFFGQGTRLTVV.

This clonotype has at least ten counts. This chain links TRBV28 with TRBJ2-4, with 13 bases matching TRBD2. This CDR3 has 14 residues. Trimming at V came to 6 bases and at J to 12 bases, leaving 8 bases not matched to a gene. Germline-derived CDR1 and CDR2 are MDHEN and SYDVKM. CDR3 in amino acids: CASRHTGTSGTQYF. In DNA form, the CDR3 reads TGTGCCAGCAGACACACCGGGACTAGCGGGACTCAGTACTTC.

This clonotype was seen ten or more times. This chain joins TRBV7-9 and TRBJ2-5; D unresolved. The CDR3 totals 14 residues. Looked up from germline, CDR1 is SEHNR and CDR2 is FQNEAQ (reference sequence). V lost 1 base, J lost 3 bases, and 9 bases lay in between. The CDR3 region is CASSLDVEKETQYF. The CDR3 coding sequence is TGTGCCAGCAGCTTAGACGTTGAGAAAGAGACCCAGTACTTC.

The chain joins TRBV11-2 to TRBJ2-1, with a possible D match to TRBD2 (6 bases). This CDR3 is 11 amino acids long. Per germline, CDR1 SGHAT and CDR2 FQNNGV. Trimming removed 5 bases from V and 14 bases from J, with 13 bases in between. In DNA, the CDR3 is TGTGCCAGCAGCGCGACTAGGTCGGAGTTCTTC. Translated: CASSATRSEFF.

In this sample, this clonotype turned up a few times. The rearrangement links TRBV7-8 to TRBJ1-1; 10 positions match TRBD1. Losses at the gene ends were 5 bases for V and 6 bases for J; bases not matched to a gene: 6. CDR3 size: 14 residues. The germline gives CDR1 SGHVS, CDR2 FQNEAQ. The CDR3 DNA is TGTGCCAGCAGCCGGGACAGGGGAAAGGCTGAAGCTTTCTTT. Its protein product is CASSRDRGKAEAFF.

The chain employs TRBV6-2 or TRBV6-3 and TRBJ2-5, with no clear D. CDR3 size: 16 residues. Trimming shortened V by 5 bases and J by 7 bases, and 23 bases separated the two germline ends. Germline CDR1 MNHEY, CDR2 SVGEGT. CDR3 sequence reads: CASSNRSRAIRTTQYF. DNA for the CDR3: TGTGCCAGCAGTAACAGATCCCGGGCAATAAGGACGACCCAGTACTTC.

Regarding this clonotype: A read error likely explains this, since a far larger clone differs by one base. This chain joins TRBV12-3 or TRBV12-4 and TRBJ1-1, with D perhaps TRBD1 (6 bases). Trimming removed 5 bases at V and 3 bases at J, with 22 bases between. CDR3 length equals 17 residues. CDR3 bases: TGTGCCAGCAGTGAACAGGGTTACACGGACGTTGACACTGAAGCTTTCTTT. This codes for CASSEQGYTDVDTEAFF.

This clonotype has just a few counts. The genes are TRBV3-1 and TRBJ2-2; possibly TRBD1 or TRBD2 for D (5 bases each). The length of the CDR3 is 16 residues. Germline-derived CDR1 and CDR2 are LGHDT and YNNKEL (reference sequence). Between the trimmed V and J ends, which lost 4 bases and 1 base, there was a span of 13 bases. The CDR3 here is CASSRGDMMNTGELFF. DNA of the CDR3: TGTGCCAGCAGCCGAGGGGATATGATGAACACCGGGGAGCTGTTTTTT.

There are many counts of this clonotype. The chain has TRBV12-3 or TRBV12-4 and TRBJ2-7; 14 positions agree with TRBD2. This CDR3 has 15 residues. Trimming at V came to 5 bases and at J to 9 bases, leaving 9 bases not matched to a gene. The CDR3 DNA sequence: TGTGCCAGCAGTCAAGGGACTAGCGGGAGTGGAGGGCAGTACTTC. Its protein is CASSQGTSGSGGQYF.

This clonotype was detected ten times or more. The chain combines TRBV6-2 or TRBV6-3 with TRBJ2-7, with 10 positions matching TRBD1. Germline trimming cut 2 bases from V and 5 bases from J; bases unmatched to any gene: 3. Germline CDR1 reads MNHEY; CDR2 reads SVGEGT. The CDR3 has 14 amino acids. The CDR3 loop reads CASSYGQGVHEQYF. DNA for the CDR3: TGTGCCAGCAGTTACGGACAGGGGGTCCACGAGCAGTACTTC.

J is TRBJ2-7 and V is TRBV4-2; D remains ambiguous. From germline, CDR1 is LGHNA and CDR2 YNFKEQ. The CDR3 has 14 amino acids. With 1 base removed from V and 2 bases from J, the gap between germline ends came to 9 bases. This CDR3 reads CASSQGPTTYEQYF. CDR3 in DNA: TGTGCCAGCAGCCAAGGTCCGACAACCTACGAGCAGTACTTC.

This clonotype was found a few times. The CDR3 sequence is CASSSAGQATYEQYF. The CDR3 nucleotides are TGTGCCAGCAGCTCGGCCGGCCAGGCGACCTACGAGCAGTACTTC. V and J are TRBV3-1 and TRBJ2-7; no clear D gene. This CDR3 has 15 residues. V was clipped by 5 bases and J by 2 bases, with 16 bases between them. The germline gives CDR1 LGHDT, CDR2 YNNKEL (reference sequence).

The chain carries TRBV9 and TRBJ2-5, with 7 bases that match TRBD1. V lost 5 bases and J lost 5; bases outside the gene matches: 9. This CDR3 is built from 14 residues. Germline assignment: CDR1 SGDLS and CDR2 YYNGEE. CDR3 protein: CASSVQGSVETQYF. The CDR3 DNA sequence: TGTGCCAGCAGTGTACAGGGGTCAGTGGAGACCCAGTACTTC.

This clonotype was recorded at least ten times. V and J are TRBV27 and TRBJ2-5; TRBD2 aligns across 10 bases. J gave up 5 bases and V 5 bases, and 8 bases lay outside the gene matches. CDR3 size: 15 residues. Germline CDR1 reads MNHEY; CDR2 reads SMNVEV (reference sequence). The CDR3 region has the DNA TGTGCCAGCAGTGGAGCGGGAGGGCCGGGGGAGACCCAGTACTTC. This sequence encodes CASSGAGGPGETQYF.

This clonotype has a handful of counts. The chain recombines TRBV19 with TRBJ2-4; 8 bases map to TRBD1. The J segment lost 7 bases and the V segment lost 4 bases, leaving 6 bases of the junction unmatched. Germline CDR1 is LNHDA and CDR2 is SQIVND (reference sequence). The CDR3 loop spans 14 amino acids. CDR3 in amino acids: CASSKDRVLNIQYF. Here the CDR3 DNA reads TGTGCCAGTAGTAAGGACAGGGTTTTGAACATTCAGTACTTC.

This clonotype was detected ten times or more. The V and J genes are TRBV3-1 and TRBJ2-2; D is perhaps TRBD2 (6 bases). The CDR3 is made up of 15 amino acids. The germline CDR1 and CDR2 sequences are LGHDT and YNNKEL (reference sequence). With 6 bases removed from V and 1 base from J, the gap between germline ends came to 12 bases. CDR3 DNA: TGTGCCAGCAGGGGGCTAGCGCAGAACACCGGGGAGCTGTTTTTT. The encoded protein is CASRGLAQNTGELFF. Variable domain in full (rest from reference TRBV3-1 and TRBJ2-2): DTAVSQTPKYLVTQMGNDKSIKCEQNLGHDTMYWYKQDSKKFLKIMFSYNNKELIINETVPNRFSPKSPDKAHLNLHINSLELGDSAVYFCASRGLAQNTGELFFGEGSRLTVL.

The table lists this clonotype with a few counts. This chain links TRBV6-2 or TRBV6-3 with TRBJ1-4, with TRBD1 as a possible D gene (5 bases). The CDR3 runs 15 residues. Germline CDR1 is MNHEY and CDR2 is SVGEGT. The ends were cut back, 2 bases at V and 0 bases at J, with 7 bases in the middle. CDR3 nucleotide sequence: TGTGCCAGCAGTTACAGGGGATCAACTAATGAAAAACTGTTTTTT. It translates to CASSYRGSTNEKLFF.

The CDR3 DNA sequence: TGCGCCAGCAACGACAATCTGGAGGAGACCCAGTACTTC. Protein product: CASNDNLEETQYF. The gene calls are TRBV5-1 and TRBJ2-5; D call uncertain. Trimming took 6 bases from V and 5 from J, leaving 14 bases between them. The CDR3 sequence is 13 residues long. Looked up from germline, CDR1 is SGHRS and CDR2 is YFSETQ.

This clonotype was counted many times. The V gene is TRBV6-5, the J gene TRBJ1-1; D call uncertain. CDR3 size: 13 residues. Trimming cost V 4 bases and J 2 bases, with 8 bases left between them. Germline V gene sequence: CDR1 MNHEY, CDR2 SVGAGI. The CDR3 region is CASSSATNTEAFF. The CDR3 coding sequence is TGTGCCAGCAGTTCTGCGACAAACACTGAAGCTTTCTTT.